Each of the 20 T cell receptor beta chains below was sequenced from the same sample in a study of CD8 T cells in Susac syndrome. Reverse transcription of roughly 0.5 to 1 ug RNA was carried out with random hexamers. TCRdb re-derived calls from the immunoSEQ multiplex PCR reads in MiXCR, one entry per CDR3 protein. This repertoire shows about 120,000 distinct CDR3 sequences, 96% found once; its top ten account for less than 0.15%. The sequenced sample was CD4+ T cells from PBMCs. The receptors were gathered from a human donor with Susac syndrome.

This chain uses TRBV6-1 with TRBJ1-3; 7 bases align to TRBD1. This CDR3 region has 16 residues. Germline V gives CDR1 MNHNS, CDR2 SASEGT. With V trimmed by 5 bases and J by 2 bases, 9 bases remained unmatched. CDR3 residues: CASSPLQGRAGNTIYF. CDR3 DNA: TGTGCCAGCAGTCCCCTACAGGGGAGGGCTGGAAACACCATATATTTT.

The V call is TRBV2, the J call TRBJ2-3; no definite D call. The CDR3 length is 12 residues. Per the germline V gene, CDR1 is SNHLY and CDR2 is FYNNEI. V was pared by 7 bases and J by 5 bases, with 10 bases between. The CDR3 bases are TGTGCCAGCAAGAACGATCAAGATACGCAGTATTTT. It codes for CASKNDQDTQYF.

This clonotype was detected once. The J gene is TRBJ2-1, the V gene TRBV20-1, with 7 bases matching TRBD2. Germline values: CDR1 DFQATT, CDR2 SNEGSKA (reference sequence). J lost 14 bases, V lost 2 bases, and 9 bases had no gene match. This CDR3 has 12 residues. The CDR3 bases are TGCAGTGCTAGACTGTCTAGCGGCGTAAAGTTCTTC. Translating it yields CSARLSSGVKFF.

The chain links TRBV12-3 or TRBV12-4 to TRBJ1-2; perhaps TRBD1 as D (5 bases). V was cut by 7 bases and J by 4 bases, with 10 bases left in between. This CDR3 has 12 residues. This CDR3 is CASTPGLYGYTF. CDR3 bases: TGTGCCAGCACCCCGGGACTCTATGGCTACACCTTC.

The rearrangement links TRBV2 to TRBJ2-3; 8 nucleotides line up with TRBD2. The V gene end was trimmed by 2 bases and the J gene end by 0 bases; junction bases not matched to a gene: 1. The CDR3 has 15 residues. Germline V gene lookup returns CDR1 SNHLY and CDR2 FYNNEI. The CDR3 nucleotides read TGTGCCAGCAGTGAACTAGCGGGCAGCACAGATACGCAGTATTTT. It is translated as CASSELAGSTDTQYF. The full variable domain, completed using reference TRBV2 and TRBJ2-3, is EPEVTQTPSHQVTQMGQEVILRCVPISNHLYFYWYRQILGQKVEFLVSFYNNEISEKSEIFDDQFSVERPDGSNFTLKIRSTKLEDSAMYFCASSELAGSTDTQYFGPGTRLTVL.

This chain joins TRBV7-9 and TRBJ1-2; D uncertain. Trimming left V 5 bases short and J 8 bases short, with 15 bases between. The CDR3 consists of 13 residues. Germline V gene sequence: CDR1 SEHNR, CDR2 FQNEAQ (reference sequence). CDR3 coding DNA: TGTGCCAGCAGCCCCGGCAATGTTTGGGGCTACACCTTC. It specifies CASSPGNVWGYTF. Looking up the rest from reference TRBV7-9 and TRBJ1-2 gives the full variable domain: DTGVSQNPRHKITKRGQNVTFRCDPISEHNRLYWYRQTLGQGPEFLTYFQNEAQLEKSRLLSDRFSAERPKGSFSTLEIQRTEQGDSAMYLCASSPGNVWGYTFGSGTRLTVV.

This clonotype was found once. The chain combines TRBV3-1 with TRBJ2-3, with D unresolved. Trimming took off 4 bases at V and 6 bases at J, with 5 bases between the two ends. Germline values: CDR1 LGHDT, CDR2 YNNKEL (reference sequence). There are 11 residues in the CDR3. CDR3 loop: CASSRRDTQYF. CDR3 nucleotides: TGTGCCAGCAGCCGCAGGGATACGCAGTATTTT.

The V call is TRBV20-1, the J call TRBJ2-1; D is undetermined. The CDR3 is made up of 15 amino acids. Trimming left V 0 bases short and J 4 bases short, with 13 bases between. Germline CDR1 reads DFQATT; CDR2 reads SNEGSKA (reference sequence). The CDR3 loop is CSARDRLALYNEQFF. The DNA for the CDR3 is TGCAGTGCTAGAGATAGGCTCGCCCTATACAATGAGCAGTTCTTC.

The chain recombines TRBV12-3 or TRBV12-4 with TRBJ2-5; either TRBD1 or TRBD2 may supply D (5 bases each). Deletions cut 6 bases from V and 4 bases from J, with 15 bases between. The CDR3 runs to 14 residues. The CDR3 reads CASRGTAHGETQYF. The CDR3 DNA follows: TGTGCCAGCAGGGGGACCGCCCACGGAGAGACCCAGTACTTC.

The chain links TRBV7-8 to TRBJ2-7, with D perhaps assigned TRBD1 or TRBD2 (6 bases each). This CDR3 region has 15 residues. Germline CDR1 and CDR2: SGHVS and FQNEAQ. The V and J ends lost 4 bases and 6 bases respectively, with 19 bases between them. Written as DNA, the CDR3 is TGTGCCAGCAGCTCGGCCGGGGGCAACTCGGCCGAGCAGTACTTC. Translated, it gives CASSSAGGNSAEQYF.

The chain couples TRBV27 to TRBJ2-7; a possible D gene is TRBD2 (7 bases). CDR1 is MNHEY, CDR2 SMNVEV, per germline (reference sequence). Trimming stripped 7 bases from V and 5 bases from J, with 33 bases between. This CDR3 region has 19 residues. The CDR3: CASMRIGGGELGLVNEQYF. In DNA, the CDR3 is TGTGCCAGCATGCGAATAGGGGGAGGGGAATTAGGACTAGTCAACGAGCAGTACTTC.

The V call is TRBV6-6, the J call TRBJ1-4; 8 bases are a match to TRBD1. The CDR3 sequence is 16 residues long. The ends lost 5 bases at V and 10 bases at J; junction bases unmatched: 15. CDR1 and CDR2 (germline): MNHNY, SVGAGI (reference sequence). CDR3 region: CASSLGQGGGVGKLFF. The CDR3 DNA follows: TGTGCCAGCAGTCTTGGACAGGGAGGAGGCGTCGGAAAACTGTTTTTT.

The chain employs TRBV20-1 and TRBJ2-1; TRBD2 is a possible D gene (5 bases). Trimming shortened V by 4 bases and J by 0 bases, and 7 bases separated the two germline ends. The CDR3 consists of 13 residues. The V gene's germline CDR1 is DFQATT and CDR2 SNEGSKA (reference sequence). CDR3 nucleotide sequence: TGCAGTGCTACCACTAGCTCCTACAATGAGCAGTTCTTC. It encodes CSATTSSYNEQFF.

This sequence joins TRBV30 and TRBJ2-3; 11 nucleotides align to TRBD2. Germline V gene data show CDR1 as GTSNPN and CDR2 as SVGIG (reference sequence). This CDR3 contains 20 residues. Unmatched junction bases numbered 18, after V lost 2 bases and J lost 2 bases. The CDR3 coding sequence is TGTGCCTGGAGTACCCTCTTCGGAGGTCGACTAGCGGGACTCACAGATACGCAGTATTTT. Protein sequence: CAWSTLFGGRLAGLTDTQYF.

The gene calls are TRBV5-6 and TRBJ2-3; maybe TRBD2 (6 bases). Germline-derived CDR1 and CDR2 are SGHDT and YYEEEE. CDR3 length: 14 amino acids. Trimming shortened V by 0 bases and J by 5 bases, and 10 bases separated the two germline ends. The CDR3 protein is CASSLGLGGDTQYF. The CDR3 nucleotides are TGTGCCAGCAGCTTGGGACTAGGAGGAGATACGCAGTATTTT.

V and J are TRBV28 and TRBJ2-5, with 7 bases aligning to TRBD1. Germline V gives CDR1 MDHEN, CDR2 SYDVKM. The CDR3 has 16 amino acids. With 3 bases clipped from V and 2 bases from J, the junction kept 9 bases outside the gene matches. For the CDR3, the DNA is TGTGCCAGCAGTTTTCCGAGGGGGCAGGATCAAGAGACCCAGTACTTC. This codes for CASSFPRGQDQETQYF.

The rearrangement joins TRBV6-5 to TRBJ1-1, with TRBD1 as a possible D gene (5 bases). The germline V gene encodes CDR1 MNHEY and CDR2 SVGAGI. V lost 7 bases and J lost 4, with 13 bases in between. The CDR3 is 13 residues long. CDR3 in amino acids: CASTRPGTTEAFF. CDR3 in DNA: TGTGCCAGCACCAGGCCCGGGACCACTGAAGCTTTCTTT.

This clonotype was recorded only once. The V and J genes are TRBV20-1 and TRBJ2-5, with 10 bases fitting TRBD2. Germline V gene data show CDR1 as DFQATT and CDR2 as SNEGSKA (reference sequence). The trim removed 5 bases at V and 5 bases at J, leaving 8 bases unmatched. The CDR3 extends over 14 amino acids. The CDR3 loop reads CSASLAGVVETQYF. In nucleotides, the CDR3 is TGCAGTGCTTCTCTAGCGGGAGTTGTCGAGACCCAGTACTTC.

The chain is built from TRBV6-6 and TRBJ1-1; D gene unclear. Looked up from germline, CDR1 is MNHNY and CDR2 is SVGAGI (reference sequence). The CDR3 is 13 amino acids. Trimming removed 2 bases from V and 1 base from J, with 5 bases in between. DNA for the CDR3: TGTGCCAGCAGTTACACACAGAACACTGAAGCTTTCTTT. As protein: CASSYTQNTEAFF.

The chain uses TRBV5-4 and TRBJ2-4, with 8 bases that match TRBD2. Looked up from germline, CDR1 is SGHNT and CDR2 is YYREEE (reference sequence). The length of the CDR3 is 15 residues. The junction had 4 bases not matched to a gene; V was cut back by 1 base and J by 4 bases. The CDR3 region is CASSLRTSLKNIQYF. Here the CDR3 DNA reads TGTGCCAGCAGCTTGCGGACTAGCTTAAAAAACATTCAGTACTTC.